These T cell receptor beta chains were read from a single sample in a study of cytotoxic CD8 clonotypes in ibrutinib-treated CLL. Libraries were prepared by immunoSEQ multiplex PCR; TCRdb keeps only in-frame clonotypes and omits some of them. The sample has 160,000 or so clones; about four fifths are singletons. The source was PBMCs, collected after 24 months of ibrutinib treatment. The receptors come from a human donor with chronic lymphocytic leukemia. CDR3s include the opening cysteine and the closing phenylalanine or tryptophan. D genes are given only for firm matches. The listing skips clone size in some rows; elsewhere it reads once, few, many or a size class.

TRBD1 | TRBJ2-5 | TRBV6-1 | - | TGTGCCAGCAGCGAAGCCGGGACAGGGAAGGGGACCCAGTACTTC | CASSEAGTGKGTQYF
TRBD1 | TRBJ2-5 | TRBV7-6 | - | TGTGCCAGCAGCAAAGACAGGGGGTACAAAGAGACCCAGTACTTC | CASSKDRGYKETQYF
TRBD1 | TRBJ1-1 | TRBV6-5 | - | TGTGCCAGCAGTTTGGGACAGGGGTACACTGAAGCTTTCTTT | CASSLGQGYTEAFF
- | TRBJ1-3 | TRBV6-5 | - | TGTGCCAGCAGTCCAACGTACTCTGGAAACACCATATATTTT | CASSPTYSGNTIYF
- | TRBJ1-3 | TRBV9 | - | TGTGCCAGCAGCGAACAGGGCTGGGCTGGAAACACCATATATTTT | CASSEQGWAGNTIYF
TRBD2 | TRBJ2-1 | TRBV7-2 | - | TGTGCCAGCAGCTTCGATTGGACTAGCGGGAGGGCCTACAATGAGCAGTTCTTC | CASSFDWTSGRAYNEQFF
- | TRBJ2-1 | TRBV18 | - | TGTGCCAGCTCACCTCGAGATGAGCAGTTCTTC | CASSPRDEQFF
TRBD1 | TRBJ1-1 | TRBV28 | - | TGTGCCAGCAGTTCTGACAGGGGGCTAAGTTCGAACACTGAAGCTTTCTTT | CASSSDRGLSSNTEAFF
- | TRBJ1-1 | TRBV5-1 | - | TGCGCCAGCAGCTTGGGAGGGAACTTAATCACTGAAGCTTTCTTT | CASSLGGNLITEAFF
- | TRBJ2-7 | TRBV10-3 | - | TGTGCCATCAGTGACGGCCCGTGGCGGAGCCACGAGCAGTACTTC | CAISDGPWRSHEQYF
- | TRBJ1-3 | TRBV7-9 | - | TGTGCCAGCAGCTTAGCGCAGCCAGCCTCTGGAAACACCATATATTTT | CASSLAQPASGNTIYF
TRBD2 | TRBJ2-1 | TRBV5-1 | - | TGCGCCAGCAGTAGCGGGAGCCAACTTCTCTTCTACAATGAGCAGTTCTTC | CASSSGSQLLFYNEQFF
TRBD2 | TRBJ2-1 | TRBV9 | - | TGTGCCAGCAGCGTAGTGAGCGGGGGGCCGGGGAATGAGCAGTTCTTC | CASSVVSGGPGNEQFF
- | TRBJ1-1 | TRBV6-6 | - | TGTGCCAGCAGAACCAGGGAATCCGAAGCTTTCTTT | CASRTRESEAFF
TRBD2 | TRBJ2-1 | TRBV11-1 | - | TGTGCCAGCAGCTTTGGGGGACTAGCGGGATATTACAATGAGCAGTTCTTC | CASSFGGLAGYYNEQFF
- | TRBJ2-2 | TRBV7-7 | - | TGTGCTAGCAGCTTACGCGGGAACGCCGGGGAGCTGTTTTTT | CASSLRGNAGELFF
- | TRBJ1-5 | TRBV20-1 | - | TGCAGTGCTAGTCAGCCCCAGCATTTT | CSASQPQHF
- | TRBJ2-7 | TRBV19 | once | TGTGCCAGTAGTATATTATCCCCCCCCTACGAGCAGTACTTC | CASSILSPPYEQYF
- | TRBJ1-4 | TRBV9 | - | TGTGCCAGCAGCGTAGGGTCTTCAACTAATGAAAAACTGTTTTTT | CASSVGSSTNEKLFF
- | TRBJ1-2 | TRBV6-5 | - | TGTGCCAGCAGGTACCGGGACACTATCCCAGATGGCTACACCTTC | CASRYRDTIPDGYTF
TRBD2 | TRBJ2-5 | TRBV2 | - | TGTGCCAGTCTGGGAGCGGGGGCTTACCAAGAGACCCAGTACTTC | CASLGAGAYQETQYF
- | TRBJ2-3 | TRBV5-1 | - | TGCGCCAGCAGCTTGGCGGGCACAGATACGCAGTATTTT | CASSLAGTDTQYF
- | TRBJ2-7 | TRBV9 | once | TGTGCCAGCAGCGCGGGACAAGGGGGCGAGCAGTACTTC | CASSAGQGGEQYF
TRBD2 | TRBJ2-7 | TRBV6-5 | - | TGTGCCAACCCAGCTAGCGGGAGCCGCCACGAGCAGTACTTC | CANPASGSRHEQYF
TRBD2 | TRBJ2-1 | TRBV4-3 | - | TGCGCCAGCAGCCAAGAAAAGGCGGGAGGGCCCAAAGCTGAGCAGTTCTTC | CASSQEKAGGPKAEQFF
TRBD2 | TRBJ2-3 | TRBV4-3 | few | TGCGCCAGCAGCCAAGGTGGCGGGAGGGCGGATACGCAGTATTTT | CASSQGGGRADTQYF
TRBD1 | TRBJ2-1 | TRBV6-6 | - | TGTGCCAGCAGTTTAGGGACAGGGTTGTTTATGCGGCAGTTCTTC | CASSLGTGLFMRQFF
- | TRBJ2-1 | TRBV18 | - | TGTGCCAGCTCACCAGGTTGGCCATTTGATGAGCAGTTCTTC | CASSPGWPFDEQFF
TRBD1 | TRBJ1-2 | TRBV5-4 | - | TGTGCCAGCAGCTCGGGACAGGAAAGGACCTATGGCTACACCTTC | CASSSGQERTYGYTF
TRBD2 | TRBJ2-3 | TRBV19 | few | TGTGCCAGTAGACTAGCGGGTAGCACAGATACGCAGTATTTT | CASRLAGSTDTQYF
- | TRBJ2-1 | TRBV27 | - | TGTGCCAGCAGCCGAATCCACAATGAGCAGTTCTTC | CASSRIHNEQFF
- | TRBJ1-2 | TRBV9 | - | TGTGCCAGCACGTCAGGGGATGGCTACACCTTC | CASTSGDGYTF
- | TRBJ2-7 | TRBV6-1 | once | TGTGCCAGCAGTGAAAGGGGCTCCTACGAGCAGTACTTC | CASSERGSYEQYF
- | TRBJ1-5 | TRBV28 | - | TGTGCCAGCATAAGACAAGGCAATCAGCCCCAGCATTTT | CASIRQGNQPQHF
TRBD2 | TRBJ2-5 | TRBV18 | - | TGTGCCAGCTCACCGGCGGGAGGGACCCAGTACTTC | CASSPAGGTQYF
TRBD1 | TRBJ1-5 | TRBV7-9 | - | TGTGCCAGCAGCCAGGGGGGCGGGTCGTCGGCCCAGCATTTT | CASSQGGGSSAQHF
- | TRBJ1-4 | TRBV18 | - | TGTGCCAGCTCAGGCGACAGCTCAACTAATGAAAAACTGTTTTTT | CASSGDSSTNEKLFF
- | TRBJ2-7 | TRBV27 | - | TGTGCCAGCAGTTCCGGACAGAAATACTACGAGCAGTACTTC | CASSSGQKYYEQYF
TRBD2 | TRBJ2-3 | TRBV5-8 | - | TGTGCCAGCAGCCCGGGGCGGGGGTTGTATTCCACAGATACGCAGTATTTT | CASSPGRGLYSTDTQYF
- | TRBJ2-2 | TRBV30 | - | TGTGCCTGGAGTGTACCCTGGCTAGCGCCGAACACCGGGGAGCTGTTTTTT | CAWSVPWLAPNTGELFF
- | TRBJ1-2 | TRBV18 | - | TGTGCCAGCTCACCACTAGGAGATGGCTACACCTTC | CASSPLGDGYTF
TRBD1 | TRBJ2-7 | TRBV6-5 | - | TGTGCCAGCAGTGTCTCCGGGACAGGGTCCTACGAGCAGTACTTC | CASSVSGTGSYEQYF
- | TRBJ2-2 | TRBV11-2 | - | TGTGCCACCGCCCCGGGGGGCCACACCGGGGAGCTGTTTTTT | CATAPGGHTGELFF
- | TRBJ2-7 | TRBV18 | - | TGTGCCAGCTCACCCGGACAGACTATACGAGCGCAGTACTTC | CASSPGQTIRAQYF